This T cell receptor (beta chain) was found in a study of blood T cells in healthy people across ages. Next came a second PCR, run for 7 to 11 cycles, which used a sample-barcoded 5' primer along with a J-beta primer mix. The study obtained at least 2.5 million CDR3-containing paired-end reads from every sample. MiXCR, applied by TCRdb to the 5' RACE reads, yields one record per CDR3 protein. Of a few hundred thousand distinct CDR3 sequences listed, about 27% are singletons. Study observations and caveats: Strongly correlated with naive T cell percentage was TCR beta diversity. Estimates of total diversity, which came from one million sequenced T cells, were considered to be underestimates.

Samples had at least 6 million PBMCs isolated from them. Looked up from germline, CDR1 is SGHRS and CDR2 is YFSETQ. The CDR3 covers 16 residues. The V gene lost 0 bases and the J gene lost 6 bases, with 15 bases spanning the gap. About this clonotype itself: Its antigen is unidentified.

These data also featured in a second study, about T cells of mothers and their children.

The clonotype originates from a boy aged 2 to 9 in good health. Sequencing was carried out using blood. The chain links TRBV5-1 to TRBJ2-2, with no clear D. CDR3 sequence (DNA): TGCGCCAGCAGCTTGGCCACTAAGGGTAAAGCCGGGGAGCTGTTTTTT. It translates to CASSLATKGKAGELFF.